This passage covers 31 T cell receptor beta chains from one sample sequenced in a study of T-cell reconstitution after alpha-beta-depleted transplantation in children. Unique molecular identifiers were incorporated during preparation of the TCRbeta library. TCRdb ran MiXCR on the PCR reads and lists one entry per CDR3 protein. The sample has more than 120,000 distinct CDR3 sequences; 8% to 10% are singletons. Here the sequenced sample was PBMCs, mostly from graft donor cells, taken 180 days after TCRalphabeta/CD19-depleted stem cell transplant. These receptors all stem from a female patient under 10 years old who had a stem cell transplant for congenital amegakaryocytic thrombocytopenia, so the T cells may come from the graft donor.

V gene TRBV19 combines with J gene TRBJ2-1; TRBD2 matches 11 bases. This CDR3 is built from 17 residues. J was trimmed by 6 bases and V by 4 bases; bases with no gene match: 11. Germline assignment: CDR1 LNHDA and CDR2 SQIVND (reference sequence). The DNA of the CDR3 is TGTGCCAGTAGTAAAATCTCCGGGACTAGCGGCAGCAATGAGCAGTTCTTC. Translated, it gives CASSKISGTSGSNEQFF.

Ten or more counts support this clonotype. V usage is TRBV5-1 and J usage is TRBJ2-1; 7 bases are shared with TRBD1. V lost 3 bases to trimming and J lost 0 bases; unmatched junction nucleotides: 6. CDR1 SGHRS and CDR2 YFSETQ come from the germline V gene. The CDR3 consists of 16 residues. CDR3 in DNA: TGCGCCAGCAGCTCTCTCAGGGGGAGCTCCTACAATGAGCAGTTCTTC. This translates into CASSSLRGSSYNEQFF.

The chain is built from TRBV6-1 and TRBJ2-7; 13 bases agree with TRBD2. Unmatched junction bases numbered 12, after V lost 6 bases and J lost 4 bases. This CDR3 comprises 17 residues. Germline V CDR1 and CDR2: MNHNS, SASEGT. The CDR3 DNA is TGTGCCAGCAGCGGACTAGCGGGAGTCGTAGGGGTTTACGAGCAGTACTTC. Encoded protein: CASSGLAGVVGVYEQYF.

Comments on this clonotype: A much larger clone lies a single base off, so this may be a read error. The V gene is TRBV20-1, the J gene TRBJ2-3, with D possibly called TRBD1 or TRBD2 (5 bases each). Germline CDR1 reads DFQATT; CDR2 reads SNEGSKA (reference sequence). The V end lost 4 bases, the J end lost 5 bases, and 16 bases lay between the germline ends. There are 14 residues in the CDR3. The CDR3 nucleotides are TGCAGTGCTACGCCGGGACCACACGGAGATACGCAGTATTTT. Translating gives CSATPGPHGDTQYF.

The rearrangement links TRBV4-2 to TRBJ1-1, with D possibly TRBD1 on 5 matching bases. The germline gives CDR1 LGHNA, CDR2 YNFKEQ. The CDR3 consists of 18 residues. V was pared by 5 bases and J by 1 base, with 23 bases between. DNA of the CDR3: TGTGCCAGCAGCTTGGGGGTCCTCTGCCCCCCTTCGAACACTGAAGCTTTCTTT. Residues: CASSLGVLCPPSNTEAFF.

There are many counts of this clonotype. The chain has TRBV28 and TRBJ2-1, with 8 bases that match TRBD2. V trimming: 5 bases; J trimming: 8 bases; junction bases outside the gene matches: 14. This CDR3 has 16 amino acids. Germline-derived CDR1 and CDR2 are MDHEN and SYDVKM. This CDR3 is CASSLLSPGGGDEQFF. The CDR3 coding sequence is TGTGCCAGCAGTCTCCTCTCTCCGGGAGGGGGTGATGAGCAGTTCTTC.

Remarks on this clonotype: A much larger clone is a single base away; this may be a read error. The chain is built from TRBV12-3 or TRBV12-4 and TRBJ1-1; 12 nucleotides match TRBD1. The CDR3 loop spans 18 amino acids. The ends lost 10 bases at V and 4 bases at J; junction bases unmatched: 19. In DNA, the CDR3 is TGTGCCATCCGGCCCACCGGGACAGGGGGCGCGTCGGTCACTGAAGCTTTCTTT. Translating it yields CAIRPTGTGGASVTEAFF.

This chain uses TRBV5-1 with TRBJ2-5; possible D gene TRBD2, 5 bases. The CDR3 covers 14 residues. Germline lookup yields CDR1 SGHRS and CDR2 YFSETQ. V dropped 2 bases and J dropped 2 bases, with 10 bases sitting between them. The CDR3 coding sequence is TGCGCCAGCAGCTTAGGAGCGGTACAAGAGACCCAGTACTTC. This translates into CASSLGAVQETQYF.

The J gene is TRBJ2-7, the V gene TRBV28, with no clear D. V lost 6 bases, J lost 6 bases, and 12 bases lay in between. This CDR3 has 12 residues. CDR1 MDHEN and CDR2 SYDVKM come from the germline V gene. CDR3 bases: TGTGCCAGCAGCCAGCCGATCTCCGAGCAGTACTTC. This sequence encodes CASSQPISEQYF.

In its sample, this clonotype was seen many times. V and J are TRBV20-1 and TRBJ2-3, with 8 nucleotides matching TRBD2. V lost 3 bases, J lost 5 bases, and 7 bases stayed unmatched. Germline values: CDR1 DFQATT, CDR2 SNEGSKA (reference sequence). The CDR3 is 14 residues long. The CDR3 sequence is CSASPGLVIDTQYF. The CDR3 bases are TGCAGTGCTAGCCCGGGACTAGTGATAGATACGCAGTATTTT.

This clonotype was seen ten or more times. This sequence joins TRBV4-1 and TRBJ2-7, with D uncertain. Germline V gives CDR1 MGHRA, CDR2 YSYEKL. This CDR3 region has 14 residues. The V gene lost 3 bases and the J gene lost 0 bases, with 9 bases spanning the gap. The chain's CDR3 is CASSQGRNSYEQYF. The CDR3 DNA sequence: TGCGCCAGCAGCCAGGGCAGGAACTCCTACGAGCAGTACTTC.

This clonotype was detected many times. The V gene is TRBV29-1, the J gene TRBJ1-5; D perhaps matches TRBD1 (6 bases). The CDR3 spans 14 residues. CDR1 SQVTM and CDR2 ANQGSEA come from the germline V gene. Trimming took off 6 bases at V and 2 bases at J, with 14 bases between the two ends. The CDR3 reads CSVHQGNCNQPQHF. CDR3 DNA: TGCAGCGTCCATCAGGGGAATTGCAATCAGCCCCAGCATTTT. Using reference TRBV29-1 and TRBJ1-5 for the parts outside the CDR3, the full variable domain is SAVISQKPSRDICQRGTSLTIQCQVDSQVTMMFWYRQQPGQSLTLIATANQGSEATYESGFVIDKFPISRPNLTFSTLTVSNMSPEDSSIYLCSVHQGNCNQPQHFGDGTRLSIL.

As regards this clonotype: This sequence may be a read error, since a much larger clone differs from it by one base. This chain joins TRBV7-9 and TRBJ1-4; the D gene is possibly TRBD1 (5 bases). The CDR3 has 14 amino acids. Germline V CDR1 and CDR2: SEHNR, FQNEAQ (reference sequence). CDR3: CSSSPQGRREKLFF. The CDR3 DNA is TGTTCCAGCAGCCCCCAGGGACGGCGTGAAAAACTGTTTTTT.

This clonotype was picked up a small number of times. The chain couples TRBV20-1 to TRBJ1-4, with TRBD1 matching 8 bases. J was trimmed by 5 bases and V by 5 bases; bases with no gene match: 7. The CDR3 spans 14 residues. From germline, CDR1 is DFQATT and CDR2 SNEGSKA (reference sequence). CDR3 protein: CSAPRTGRNEKLFF. CDR3 in DNA: TGCAGTGCTCCTCGGACAGGGAGAAATGAAAAACTGTTTTTT.

This clonotype has ten or more counts. V usage is TRBV20-1 and J usage is TRBJ1-1; D unclear. V shed 3 bases and J shed 7 bases, with 6 bases lying between them. CDR3 length equals 10 residues. Germline V lookup: CDR1 DFQATT, CDR2 SNEGSKA (reference sequence). Here the CDR3 reads CSASSGEAFF. The CDR3 DNA follows: TGCAGTGCTAGTTCAGGTGAAGCTTTCTTT.

The table lists this clonotype with many counts. V usage is TRBV12-3 or TRBV12-4 and J usage is TRBJ2-7; 8 positions agree with TRBD1. The CDR3 has 16 residues. V shed 4 bases and J 1 base; nucleotides not matched to a gene: 9. The CDR3 loop reads CASSSRDRSNSYEQYF. The CDR3 DNA reads TGTGCCAGCAGTTCTCGGGACAGGTCAAATTCCTACGAGCAGTACTTC.

This clonotype appeared many times. This chain joins TRBV11-3 and TRBJ2-2; D is possibly TRBD2 (6 bases). Trimming cost V 5 bases and J 2 bases, with 15 bases left between them. CDR3 length: 16 residues. Germline V CDR1 and CDR2: SGHNT, YENEEA. This CDR3 is CASSEHRTTNTGELFF. The CDR3 nucleotides read TGTGCCAGCAGCGAGCACCGGACTACAAACACCGGGGAGCTGTTTTTT.

Of note for this clonotype: A clone one base away is much larger, so this may be a read error. The rearrangement uses TRBV28 and TRBJ2-3; D uncertain. The germline gives CDR1 MDHEN, CDR2 SYDVKM. This CDR3 spans 16 amino acids. The CDR3 sequence: CASGITGFYSIDTQYF. The CDR3 coding sequence is TGTGCCAGCGGAATAACGGGTTTTTATAGCATAGATACGCAGTATTTT.

This clonotype was counted ten times or more. The chain couples TRBV6-1 to TRBJ1-3; 7 bases line up with TRBD1. Trimming at V came to 7 bases and at J to 0 bases, leaving 3 bases not matched to a gene. Per germline, CDR1 MNHNS and CDR2 SASEGT. This CDR3 contains 14 residues. The CDR3 region has the DNA TGTGCCAGCATGGGGACAGTCTCTGGAAACACCATATATTTT. Encoded protein: CASMGTVSGNTIYF.

V and J are TRBV5-1 and TRBJ1-5, with D unresolved. The CDR3 contains 13 residues. V was pared by 2 bases and J by 8 bases, with 11 bases between. Germline-derived CDR1 and CDR2 are SGHRS and YFSETQ. In DNA form, the CDR3 reads TGCGCCAGCAGCTTCGGGGTTGGGGAGCCCCAGCATTTT. The encoded protein is CASSFGVGEPQHF. The full variable domain, with the rest looked up from reference TRBV5-1 and TRBJ1-5, is KAGVTQTPRYLIKTRGQQVTLSCSPISGHRSVSWYQQTPGQGLQFLFEYFSETQRNKGNFPGRFSGRQFSNSRSEMNVSTLELGDSALYLCASSFGVGEPQHFGDGTRLSIL.

This clonotype has a single count. This sequence may be a read error, since a much larger clone differs from it by one base. The rearrangement uses TRBV6-1 and TRBJ2-6; D is unresolved. V was clipped by 4 bases and J by 3 bases, with 7 bases between them. This CDR3 region has 14 residues. Germline assignment: CDR1 MNHNS and CDR2 SASEGT. CDR3 coding DNA: TGTGCCAGCAGTGGAAATGGTGGGGCCAACGTCCTGACTTTC. It translates to CASSGNGGANVLTF.

This chain uses TRBV20-1 with TRBJ1-4, with 10 positions matching TRBD1. The CDR3 runs 15 residues. Germline CDR1 DFQATT, CDR2 SNEGSKA (reference sequence). V dropped 2 bases and J dropped 5; count of bases not matched to a gene: 5. CDR3 DNA sequence: TGCAGTGCTAGAAGACAGGGGGCGGCGAATGAAAAACTGTTTTTT. Amino acid sequence: CSARRQGAANEKLFF.

The chain links TRBV5-1 to TRBJ2-3; maybe TRBD2 (6 bases). The CDR3 sequence is 14 residues long. V was trimmed by 0 bases and J by 6 bases, leaving 11 bases between them. Per the germline V gene, CDR1 is SGHRS and CDR2 is YFSETQ. CDR3 in DNA: TGCGCCAGCAGCTTGGGGGGGGTCGCGGATACGCAGTATTTT. Protein: CASSLGGVADTQYF.

This clonotype was seen repeatedly, ten times or more. The chain links TRBV7-2 to TRBJ2-5; D is undetermined. V was clipped by 5 bases and J by 5 bases, with 9 bases between them. Germline loops: CDR1 SGHTA, CDR2 FQGNSA. This CDR3 is 12 amino acids long. CDR3 loop: CASSPFRETQYF. In nucleotides, the CDR3 is TGTGCCAGCAGCCCGTTCCGGGAGACCCAGTACTTC.

This clonotype was seen ten or more times. The chain combines TRBV5-6 with TRBJ2-1; D tentatively reads TRBD1 or TRBD2 (5 bases each). CDR1 is SGHDT, CDR2 YYEEEE, per germline. The germline V and J ends were trimmed by 5 bases and 2 bases, with 23 bases remaining between them. CDR3 length: 18 amino acids. The CDR3 nucleotides read TGTGCCAGCAGATCCTATCCATTAGGGACCGCTGCCTACAATGAGCAGTTCTTC. Translation: CASRSYPLGTAAYNEQFF.

There are many counts of this clonotype. J is TRBJ2-1 and V is TRBV12-3 or TRBV12-4, with 7 bases fitting TRBD2. Trimming took 6 bases from V and 7 from J; bases not matched to a gene: 0. This CDR3 comprises 11 residues. In nucleotides, the CDR3 is TGTGCCAGCAGCGGGGGGAATGAGCAGTTCTTC. Translated, it gives CASSGGNEQFF.

This clonotype was counted at least ten times. The gene calls are TRBV6-5 and TRBJ2-3; possible D gene TRBD2, 6 bases. CDR3 length: 16 residues. The V gene lost 0 bases and the J gene lost 4 bases, with 14 bases spanning the gap. Germline V gene data show CDR1 as MNHEY and CDR2 as SVGAGI. The CDR3 DNA is TGTGCCAGCAGTTACTCGAGTGGCGGGGAACCAGATACGCAGTATTTT. This encodes CASSYSSGGEPDTQYF.

This clonotype was counted ten times or more. This chain uses TRBV7-8 with TRBJ2-2; 10 positions agree with TRBD1. CDR1 is SGHVS and CDR2 is FQNEAQ in the germline V gene. The CDR3 sequence is 17 residues long. The V segment lost 5 bases and the J segment 4 bases; nucleotides outside the gene matches: 10. The CDR3 region has the DNA TGTGCCAGCAGCACACCTAGACAGGGGGCGCGCACCGGGGAGCTGTTTTTT. Translating it yields CASSTPRQGARTGELFF. Together with reference TRBV7-8 and TRBJ2-2, the CDR3 gives the full variable domain: GAGVSQSPRYKVAKRGQDVALRCDPISGHVSLFWYQQALGQGPEFLTYFQNEAQLDKSGLPSDRFFAERPEGSVSTLKIQRTQQEDSAVYLCASSTPRQGARTGELFFGEGSRLTVL.

Concerning this clonotype itself: This may be a read error: a much more frequent sequence differs by one nucleotide. V and J are TRBV28 and TRBJ2-3; TRBD2 might be the D (6 bases). This CDR3 has 17 amino acids. Germline CDR1 reads MDHEN; CDR2 reads SYDVKM. V was shortened by 4 bases and J by 0 bases, with 17 bases between the two germline ends. The CDR3 DNA is TGTGCCAGCAGTTCCCTGCTGGGGGGAAGGAGCACAGATACGCAGTATTTT. This codes for CASSSLLGGRSTDTQYF.

This clonotype occurred a few times. The chain uses TRBV6-1 and TRBJ2-7, with a tentative D call TRBD2 (5 bases). V shed 3 bases and J shed 2 bases, with 11 bases lying between them. Germline V gene lookup returns CDR1 MNHNS and CDR2 SASEGT. The CDR3 is made up of 14 amino acids. CDR3 in DNA: TGTGCCAGCAGTGAGGCGGGTTTAGCCTACGAGCAGTACTTC. This sequence encodes CASSEAGLAYEQYF.

This clonotype was observed a handful of times. The V and J genes are TRBV20-1 and TRBJ2-2; D is undetermined. The V end lost 0 bases, the J end lost 0 bases, and 8 bases lay between the germline ends. The CDR3 length is 15 residues. Germline CDR1 and CDR2: DFQATT and SNEGSKA (reference sequence). The CDR3 nucleotides read TGCAGTGCTAGAGATTTTCCAGCGAACACCGGGGAGCTGTTTTTT. The encoded protein is CSARDFPANTGELFF.